This TCR beta chain derives from a study of blood T cell repertoires in COVID-19. Across the whole study: Samples of COVID-19 (acute and convalescent) were obtained from the United States, Italy and Spain.

Repertoires were generated with immunoSEQ multiplex PCR, while TCRdb's copy carries only in-frame clones and drops some. Here the sample spans roughly 87,000 clones, 89% being singletons. This clone was seen more than once but under ten times. The same CDR3 arises from other DNA sequences in this sample as well. The length of the CDR3 is 13 residues. V was pared by 2 bases and J by 6 bases, with 8 bases between. In germline, CDR1 is SGHTA, CDR2 FQGNSA. The source is a woman of 80 years or more with active COVID-19. The sample was peripheral blood. The chain uses TRBV7-2 and TRBJ2-1; D is unclear. CDR3 sequence (DNA): TGTGCCAGCAGCTTATCGTTCGGCAATGAGCAGTTCTTC. This gives the protein CASSLSFGNEQFF.